These 28 T cell receptor beta chains were sequenced from one sample in a study of blood T cell repertoires in COVID-19. Sequencing used immunoSEQ multiplex PCR; TCRdb keeps in-frame clones, though not all of them. The sample has about 130,000 clones, 86% seen once; the top ten hold less than 4.5%. Material for sequencing was PBMCs or T cells enriched from blood (not recorded which). The receptors shown here come from a man aged 50 to 60 who had recovered from COVID-19.

In this sample, this clone turned up once. The genes are TRBV9 and TRBJ1-1; perhaps TRBD1 as D (6 bases). Trimming took off 2 bases at V and 1 base at J, with 15 bases between the two ends. CDR1 and CDR2 (germline): SGDLS, YYNGEE. The CDR3 contains 16 residues. The CDR3 sequence: CASSVPSGGANTEAFF. The CDR3 DNA reads as TGTGCCAGCAGCGTCCCGTCCGGGGGGGCGAACACTGAAGCTTTCTTT.

The chain uses TRBV5-1 and TRBJ1-1, with D tentatively TRBD1 (6 bases). This CDR3 is built from 16 residues. V lost 4 bases, J lost 1 base, and 17 bases lay in between. Germline loops: CDR1 SGHRS, CDR2 YFSETQ. CDR3 residues: CASSALQGTQNTEAFF. In nucleotides, the CDR3 is TGCGCCAGCAGCGCGCTACAGGGAACCCAGAACACTGAAGCTTTCTTT.

The chain is built from TRBV6-5 and TRBJ1-6, with TRBD1 identical over 7 bases. The ends lost 2 bases at V and 8 bases at J; junction bases unmatched: 3. Germline loops: CDR1 MNHEY, CDR2 SVGAGI. The CDR3 length is 14 residues. This CDR3 reads CASSYIQGDSPLHF. The CDR3 DNA reads as TGTGCCAGCAGTTACATTCAGGGGGATTCACCCCTCCACTTT.

The J gene is TRBJ1-6, the V gene TRBV4-3, with D possibly being TRBD1 (6 bases). The V end lost 4 bases, the J end lost 15 bases, and 13 bases lay between the germline ends. CDR1 LGHNA and CDR2 YSLEER come from the germline V gene. The CDR3 runs 12 residues. The CDR3: CASSPSWGHLHF. The DNA for the CDR3 is TGCGCCAGCAGCCCCTCCTGGGGGCACCTCCACTTT.

This clone was observed once. This chain uses TRBV28 with TRBJ2-3, with 8 nucleotides matching TRBD1. Per the germline V gene, CDR1 is MDHEN and CDR2 is SYDVKM. This CDR3 region has 15 residues. After removal of 6 bases from V and 0 bases from J, the junction contained 5 bases not matched to a gene. CDR3 in DNA: TGTGCCAGCAGCCACAGGGGGTTTAGCACAGATACGCAGTATTTT. Amino acid sequence: CASSHRGFSTDTQYF.

V is TRBV2 and J is TRBJ1-1, with a weak D call TRBD1 (5 bases). The CDR3 is 13 amino acids. Per the germline V gene, CDR1 is SNHLY and CDR2 is FYNNEI. With 10 bases removed from V and 1 base from J, the gap between germline ends came to 13 bases. This CDR3 is CATDEQGNTEAFF. The CDR3 DNA follows: TGTGCCACCGACGAGCAGGGGAACACTGAAGCTTTCTTT.

The table lists this clone with a count of one. The chain combines TRBV5-1 with TRBJ1-5; maybe TRBD1 (6 bases). CDR3 length: 13 residues. CDR1 and CDR2 (germline): SGHRS, YFSETQ. V was shortened by 4 bases and J by 7 bases, with 12 bases between the two germline ends. CDR3 bases: TGCGCCAGCAGCGAACAGGGTGCGCAGCCCCAGCATTTT. It encodes CASSEQGAQPQHF.

This CDR3 is CASSLGQGGKAFF. The CDR3 DNA reads TGTGCCAGCAGCTTAGGACAGGGCGGGAAAGCTTTCTTT. V usage is TRBV5-4 and J usage is TRBJ1-1, with 8 bases identical to TRBD1. V gave up 2 bases and J gave up 9 bases; unmatched junction bases: 6. This CDR3 contains 13 residues. Germline V gene lookup returns CDR1 SGHNT and CDR2 YYREEE (reference sequence).

The table lists this clone with a few counts. At one end, the junction sequence differs from germline, possibly due to a read error. The chain employs TRBV7-7 and TRBJ2-5; D may be TRBD1 (9 bases). This CDR3 has 15 amino acids. Germline V gene data show CDR1 as SSHAT and CDR2 as FNYEAQ (reference sequence). This CDR3 is CASSLAGQGTETQYF. The CDR3 DNA reads as TGTGCTAGCAGCTTAGCGGGACAGGGAACGGAGACCCAGTACTTC.

This clone turned up a few times. The genes are TRBV3-1 (or the pseudogene TRBV3-2) and TRBJ2-3; 7 bases match TRBD2. The length of the CDR3 is 22 residues. Looked up from germline, CDR1 is LGHDT and CDR2 is YNNKEL (reference sequence). Trimming took 1 base from V and 2 from J; bases not matched to a gene: 24. Here the CDR3 reads CASSQGGLRNSRRETFTDTQYF. The CDR3 DNA sequence: TGTGCCAGCAGCCAAGGGGGCTTGAGGAACTCTAGGCGGGAGACTTTCACAGATACGCAGTATTTT.

In its sample, this clone was seen a few times. This CDR3 is CASSWTGANSYGYTF. Written as DNA, the CDR3 is TGTGCCAGCAGTTGGACAGGGGCGAATTCCTATGGCTACACCTTC. The chain carries TRBV5-8 and TRBJ1-2; 9 bases align to TRBD1. Per the germline V gene, CDR1 is SGHTS and CDR2 is YDEGEE. The V gene end was trimmed by 5 bases and the J gene end by 4 bases; junction bases not matched to a gene: 9. CDR3 length: 15 residues.

The rearrangement joins TRBV4-2 to TRBJ1-6, with unresolved D. CDR1 and CDR2 from the germline V gene are LGHNA and YNFKEQ. The CDR3 runs to 16 residues. V was trimmed by 1 base and J by 2 bases, leaving 9 bases between them. The CDR3 DNA follows: TGTGCCAGCAGCCAAGTGACACAAGCCTATAATTCACCCCTCCACTTT. This sequence encodes CASSQVTQAYNSPLHF.

This rearrangement joins TRBV4-3 to TRBJ2-1; TRBD2 matches 10 bases. Trimming at V came to 0 bases and at J to 6 bases, leaving 8 bases not matched to a gene. CDR1 is LGHNA and CDR2 is YSLEER in the germline V gene. This CDR3 spans 17 amino acids. CDR3 in amino acids: CASSQDLRLAGVNEQFF. The DNA for the CDR3 is TGCGCCAGCAGCCAAGATCTGAGGCTAGCGGGAGTCAATGAGCAGTTCTTC.

The sample holds one count of this clone. The rearrangement uses TRBV5-1 and TRBJ2-3; TRBD2 matches 11 bases. The germline V gene has CDR1 SGHRS and CDR2 YFSETQ. The CDR3 has 18 amino acids. With V trimmed by 2 bases and J by 0 bases, 8 bases remained unmatched. CDR3: CASSLMGLAETSTDTQYF. Written as DNA, the CDR3 is TGCGCCAGCAGCTTAATGGGACTAGCGGAAACTAGCACAGATACGCAGTATTTT.

V gene TRBV10-3 combines with J gene TRBJ1-1; D is undetermined. Trimming took off 10 bases at V and 2 bases at J, with 14 bases between the two ends. The CDR3 is 13 residues long. Germline CDR1 and CDR2: ENHRY and SYGVKD. The CDR3 loop is CATCSGGNTEAFF. CDR3 in DNA: TGTGCCACCTGCTCGGGAGGAAACACTGAAGCTTTCTTT.

This clone was observed a few times. The J gene is TRBJ1-1, the V gene TRBV10-3, with D perhaps matching TRBD1 (5 bases). Germline assignment: CDR1 ENHRY and CDR2 SYGVKD. The CDR3 runs to 14 residues. Trimming shortened V by 2 bases and J by 0 bases, and 7 bases separated the two germline ends. CDR3 nucleotide sequence: TGTGCCATCAGTGAGCAGGGAATGAACACTGAAGCTTTCTTT. It encodes CAISEQGMNTEAFF.

This chain uses TRBV5-1 with TRBJ1-3; perhaps TRBD1 as D (6 bases). This CDR3 comprises 14 residues. Germline V gene lookup returns CDR1 SGHRS and CDR2 YFSETQ. V lost 2 bases and J lost 10, with 16 bases in between. The CDR3 coding sequence is TGCGCCAGCAGCTTTGGCGGGGGGCAGGGGACCATATATTTT. It encodes CASSFGGGQGTIYF.

This sequence joins TRBV18 and TRBJ2-5; 16 positions match TRBD2. CDR1 is KGHSH and CDR2 is LQKENI in the germline V gene. CDR3 size: 17 residues. Trimming at V came to 2 bases and at J to 5 bases, leaving 5 bases not matched to a gene. CDR3 sequence reads: CASSPSGTSGRAETQYF. The CDR3 region has the DNA TGTGCCAGCTCACCATCCGGGACTAGCGGGAGGGCGGAGACCCAGTACTTC.

The rearrangement joins TRBV20-1 to TRBJ2-4, with a tentative D call TRBD1 (6 bases). CDR3 length: 11 amino acids. Germline V CDR1 and CDR2: DFQATT, SNEGSKA (reference sequence). With 3 bases removed from V and 7 bases from J, the gap between germline ends came to 7 bases. The CDR3, as DNA: TGCAGTGCTAGGAGGGGGAACATTCAGTACTTC. Protein sequence: CSARRGNIQYF.

The J gene is TRBJ1-1, the V gene TRBV4-3; no definite D call. Germline CDR1 LGHNA, CDR2 YSLEER. The CDR3 sequence is 11 residues long. Trimming left V 1 base short and J 9 bases short, with 6 bases between. CDR3 nucleotide sequence: TGCGCCAGCAGCCAAGGAGAGCAAGCTTTCTTT. Translated, it gives CASSQGEQAFF.

The rearrangement links TRBV12-3 or TRBV12-4 to TRBJ2-7; 9 bases fit TRBD1. CDR3 length: 13 amino acids. Unmatched junction bases numbered 5, after V lost 7 bases and J lost 4 bases. CDR3 DNA: TGTGCCAGCACCCCGGACAGGGGTTACGAGCAGTACTTC. Translated, it gives CASTPDRGYEQYF.

This clone was seen more than once but under ten times. J is TRBJ1-2 and V is TRBV18; 10 bases align to TRBD1. CDR1 and CDR2 (germline): KGHSH, LQKENI. The J segment lost 1 base and the V segment lost 5 bases, leaving 7 bases of the junction unmatched. The CDR3 runs 16 residues. The CDR3 here is CASSETGGTFNYGYTF. The CDR3 DNA sequence: TGTGCCAGCTCAGAGACAGGGGGCACCTTTAACTATGGCTACACCTTC.

V usage is TRBV29-1 and J usage is TRBJ1-1; tentative D call: TRBD1 (5 bases). The CDR3 is 11 amino acids. The V end lost 6 bases, the J end lost 10 bases, and 15 bases lay between the germline ends. Looked up from germline, CDR1 is SQVTM and CDR2 is ANQGSEA. As DNA, the CDR3 is TGCAGCGTCGGGGAGGGGAGGGGAGCTTTCTTT. Translation: CSVGEGRGAFF.

This clone has more than one count but fewer than ten. V gene TRBV12-3 or TRBV12-4 combines with J gene TRBJ2-7, with 7 bases fitting TRBD1. Trimming at V came to 6 bases and at J to 7 bases, leaving 3 bases not matched to a gene. The CDR3 length is 11 residues. The CDR3 loop reads CASSDRAEQYF. The CDR3 nucleotides are TGTGCCAGCAGCGACAGGGCAGAGCAGTACTTC.

The rearrangement joins TRBV5-1 to TRBJ2-5, with D tentatively TRBD2 (7 bases). CDR3 length: 16 residues. The germline gives CDR1 SGHRS, CDR2 YFSETQ. Trimming removed 5 bases from V and 5 bases from J, with 22 bases in between. CDR3 bases: TGCGCCAGCAGTTCAACCTCTGGGGGGGGCCTTGAGACCCAGTACTTC. Its translation is CASSSTSGGGLETQYF.

The genes are TRBV24-1 and TRBJ1-3; D ambiguous. The CDR3 is 15 residues long. V was clipped by 2 bases and J by 4 bases, with 11 bases between them. Germline-derived CDR1 and CDR2 are KGHDR and SFDVKD. CDR3 region: CATSDSRFAGNTIYF. In DNA form, the CDR3 reads TGTGCCACCAGTGATTCCAGGTTCGCGGGAAACACCATATATTTT.

V is TRBV5-1 and J is TRBJ1-2; D not resolved. The germline gives CDR1 SGHRS, CDR2 YFSETQ. The CDR3 covers 14 residues. V lost 0 bases to trimming and J lost 8 bases, with 14 bases between them. CDR3: CASSLAAGSNGYTF. The CDR3 region has the DNA TGCGCCAGCAGCTTGGCTGCAGGCTCGAACGGCTACACCTTC.

This chain joins TRBV5-6 and TRBJ1-2, with 7 nucleotides matching TRBD1. The CDR3 loop spans 13 amino acids. In germline, CDR1 is SGHDT, CDR2 YYEEEE. Trimming at V came to 4 bases and at J to 6 bases, leaving 6 bases not matched to a gene. CDR3 DNA sequence: TGTGCCAGCAGCCGCGGGACAGACGATGGCTACACCTTC. Its translation is CASSRGTDDGYTF.